This T cell receptor beta chain was observed in a study of cytomegalovirus exposure and HLA in healthy donors (dated by TCRdb to the late 2010s). With regard to the full study: An earlier analysis of roughly 610 of the donors reported about 280 Gb of sequence data and around 110 million unique TCR beta sequences obtained from roughly 180 million T cells. Approximately 300 gigabases of sequencing data and 70 million to 85 million unique TCR sequences were included in an early release covering roughly 700 HLA-typed donors. Of the roughly 410 genotyped donors, roughly 76% were placed in the genetic ancestry cluster associated with self-reported Caucasian donors. The study was designed to test whether signatures of past pathogen exposure could be identified by cataloging public T cell receptors. The study profiled the T cell repertoires of under 700 subjects by immunosequencing and related them to cytomegalovirus serostatus. A separate validation cohort of over a hundred different subjects was used in addition to the 666-subject first cohort. High-throughput TCR immunosequencing, statistical association of individual TCRs with disease status, and machine learning were combined to predict cytomegalovirus infection status. A later analysis re-examined previously published TCR beta repertoires from more than 550 donors and added high-resolution HLA genotyping to investigate patterns of TCR occurrence. Rather than drawing on any new phenotypic data, the later analysis identified candidate immune exposures from TCR beta sequences and the way those sequences occurred across donors. To decide whether each TCR beta V gene segment behaved as functional or pseudogenic, an earlier analysis of fewer than 750 of the donors relied on high-throughput TCR beta sequencing. Alongside the repertoire data, information on donor age, sex, ethnicity and CMV serostatus was compiled. In a later genetic analysis, genome-wide SNP genotypes for about three fifths of the roughly 670 donors were used, and that subset was treated as a discovery cohort. Every discovery cohort repertoire had been produced on one sequencing platform. HLA typing included class I and class II loci at four-digit resolution. Typing coverage differed by locus: A, B, C, DRB1 and DQB1 were typed in roughly 620-640 donors, DQA1 in roughly 510, DPA1 in over 600, and DPB1 in 472. About five DR-DQ haplotypes were handled as single units for association and clustering, since linkage in the cohort was strong. Among 398 genotyped donors of the cohort, an average of approximately 230,000 unique TCR beta nucleotide sequences were sequenced per donor, around 20% of them non-productive.

Details on this clone: This receptor's antigen is unknown.

In total, approximately 700 healthy bone marrow donors made up the cohort. At the time of sampling, every cohort member was nominally healthy, though immune exposures that went unrecorded were likely present. The donor tested CMV seropositive, placing the donor among the 250 to 350 seropositive members of the cohort. A peripheral blood sample was provided by each donor, and peripheral blood mononuclear cells were used for TCR beta sequencing. Genomic DNA was extracted from the blood cell samples with the Qiagen DNeasy Blood Extraction Kit. Trimming removed 4 bases from V and 6 bases from J; the gene matches leave 13 bases unexplained. CDR1 and CDR2 are read off the germline V gene as LGHNA and YSLEER. The CDR3 contains 16 residues, cysteine and phenylalanine counted. Only CDR3 DNA is held: 48 bases, read in frame from base 1. General findings and caveats noted by the study authors: Roughly 17 rarely observed V segments, including chromosome 9 orphons, were excluded from the earlier analysis of a few hundred of the donors because counts were too low. In an earlier analysis of several hundred of the donors, most TCR beta V segments were observed in productive rearrangements about 90% or about 30% of the time, broadly matching IMGT annotations. CMV serostatus was the only immune exposure information available for the cohort. According to a later analysis, parvovirus B19, influenza, CMV and Epstein-Barr virus appeared linked to several top co-occurrence clusters. At a false discovery rate of 0.05, a later analysis linked under 20,000 TCR beta sequences to specific HLA alleles. Across donors, most TCR sequences were observed very rarely, whereas some public TCRs were present in many individuals. In a later analysis, most CMV-associated TCR beta chains were found to appear HLA-restricted, with HLA associations seemingly driven largely by CMV exposure. Compared with equally common non-associated chains, HLA-associated TCR beta chains in a later analysis were more clonally expanded and had lower generation probabilities. The study listed 164 TCR beta chains as associated with cytomegalovirus. Correlated functional status among segregating V segments might be attributable to linkage disequilibrium, but an unknown experimental factor could not be ruled out. A later analysis found that TCR association rates varied across HLA loci, with DRB1 alleles showing the most associated TCRs and HLA-C alleles the fewest. Because some donors lacked HLA typing at each locus, the association tests relied only on the typed subset. According to the authors, the approach could potentially be generalized to other disease states and immunological phenotypes. Some IMGT-functional V segments, including TRBV6-2 and TRBV6-3, could not be distinguished by the 87-base-pair reads and were therefore excluded. According to a later genetic analysis, donors in an Asian-associated ancestry cluster had fewer N-insertions in productive TCRs than the approximately 710-donor mean. In a later genetic analysis, a missense DCLRE1C variant was associated with V-gene and J-gene trimming of TCR beta chains, and the association was replicated in an independent cohort. This cohort had only TCR beta chains sequenced, and the lack of alpha or paired-chain data limited which features could be detected. The classifier was reported to diagnose cytomegalovirus status with high specificity and sensitivity in both the original and validation cohorts. A group of highly shared sequence variants was considered likely to be a technical artifact of the sequencing pipeline. In vitro tests confirmed that a few of the cytomegalovirus-associated TCR beta chains recognize cytomegalovirus antigens. Presence/absence analyses assumed roughly uniform sequencing depth across donors, an assumption that may not hold. A further reported finding was that TCR beta sequences accurately predicted the HLA-A and HLA-B alleles for most subjects in the first cohort. When HLA alleles, especially DR and DQ, strongly co-occurred, attributing TCR associations to individual alleles was difficult.

Receptors were amplified or captured by the immunoSEQ multiplex PCR assay. A mixture of 60 forward primers for TCR Vbeta segments and 13 reverse primers for TCR Jbeta segments was used in the multiplex PCR. The CDR3 region of rearranged TCR beta genes was amplified from genomic DNA by a multiplex PCR assay. On the Illumina HiSeq System, the amplified TCR beta libraries were sequenced as 87-base-pair reads. The authors processed their data as follows. A later analysis tallied roughly 78 million unique TCR beta chains across the 666 repertoires, and around 9.9 million of those chains were shared by two or more donors. A nearest-neighbor algorithm error-corrected the raw reads and collapsed the reads into unique sequences, merging closely related sequences to remove PCR and sequencing errors. V, D and J gene segments were assigned by aligning CDR3 sequences to IMGT reference sequences. Each retained sequence needed at least a six-nucleotide match to both a V gene segment and a J gene segment. Rearrangements were classified as productive when the CDR3 lacked stop codons and remained in frame with V and J, and all other rearrangements were classified as non-productive. Following IMGT convention, CDR3 was defined as the stretch from the second conserved V-encoded cysteine to the conserved J-encoded phenylalanine. The earlier analysis of 450 to 750 of the donors excluded any sequence lacking an unambiguous match to a single V gene segment. An earlier analysis of about 600 of the donors called V segments functional above 56.7% productive rearrangements and segregating when the between-donor standard deviation exceeded 5%. A statistical classification framework was built to diagnose cytomegalovirus status from the catalog of TCR beta chain sequences. In a later analysis, V and J genes were assigned by comparing TCR nucleotide sequences against IMGT/GENE-DB human TR gene sequences. In a later analysis, CDR3 sequences and most-parsimonious VDJ recombination scenarios were assigned using the TCRdist pipeline. A later analysis defined each TCR beta chain by its CDR3 amino acid sequence plus V-gene family, and excluded reads lacking a unique V-gene family. To address suspected cross-contamination and a sequencing artifact, a later analysis removed around 600 highly shared, low-generation-probability nucleotide sequences. For each public chain, a later analysis derived a clonal expansion index from normalized ranks of inferred template counts within each repertoire. Generation probabilities in a later analysis came from a VDJ recombination model fitted to out-of-frame rearrangements, and those results were checked against IGoR. In a later analysis, hypergeometric tests were used to score TCR-TCR, TCR-HLA and TCR-CMV co-occurrence, with a repertoire-size bias correction applied to TCR pairs. A later analysis estimated false discovery rates by permuting HLA or CMV assignments 20 times. In a later analysis, co-occurring TCRs were grouped with DBSCAN, and TCRdist sequence similarity was added when clustering was performed within HLA-allele-positive subsets. Repertoires with fewer than 30,000 or more than 120,000 public chains were left out of co-occurrence clustering, as were about five repertoires with anomalous nucleotide sharing. Held by TCRdb, this immuneACCESS table contains in-frame sequences only and omits some clones. Under half of the omission traces to an unresolved V gene where checked; the cause of the rest is unknown. D and trimming come from the DNA, and the V and J calls and clone size come from that table. This sample's table contains about 100,000 clones. The ten biggest clones cover just over 5.5% of the sample.

The sample was PBMCs. The clonotype comes from a girl between 10 and 17 years old in good health and CMV-seropositive. This chain is built from TRBV4-3 and TRBJ2-3, with TRBD1 identical over 7 junction bases. Here the CDR3 is given as CASSLDYPRTGDTQYF. The DNA is TGCGCCAGCAGCCTTGACTACCCTAGGACAGGCGATACGCAGTATTTT.